The 24 T cell receptor beta chains below were found in one sample sequenced in a study of shared clonotypes between healthy human individuals. As defined, naive CD8 cells were CD45RO-negative and positively selected for CCR7, with terminally differentiated effector memory CD45RA+ cells excluded. Measured with immunoSEQ multiplex PCR; TCRdb has only the in-frame clones, and not every one. The repertoire holds 600,000 or so clones, roughly 96% seen once, with over 0.1% in the top ten. The sample consisted of naive CD8+ T cells sorted from blood. Receptor source: a woman in her 30s in good health.

V is TRBV9 and J is TRBJ2-7, with 9 bases identical to TRBD1. The V gene end was trimmed by 3 bases and the J gene end by 4 bases; junction bases not matched to a gene: 5. This CDR3 region has 14 residues. Germline-derived CDR1 and CDR2 are SGDLS and YYNGEE. The CDR3 DNA sequence: TGTGCCAGCAGCGCTGGGACAGGGTGGTACGAGCAGTACTTC. It encodes CASSAGTGWYEQYF.

The sample holds a few counts of this clone. The V call is TRBV19, the J call TRBJ1-2, with 9 bases matching TRBD1. Germline V gene sequence: CDR1 LNHDA, CDR2 SQIVND (reference sequence). The CDR3 consists of 14 residues. J lost 4 bases, V lost 8 bases, and 8 bases had no gene match. CDR3 amino acids: CASSPRDRVYGYTF. In nucleotides, the CDR3 is TGTGCCAGTTCACCCCGGGACAGGGTCTATGGCTACACCTTC.

The table lists this clone with a count of one. The J gene is TRBJ1-5, the V gene TRBV30, with D possibly being TRBD1 (6 bases). The germline CDR1 and CDR2 sequences are GTSNPN and SVGIG (reference sequence). The germline V and J ends were trimmed by 3 bases and 2 bases, with 11 bases remaining between them. The CDR3 loop spans 14 amino acids. CDR3 residues: CAWSGGQGNQPQHF. CDR3 in DNA: TGTGCCTGGAGCGGGGGACAAGGCAATCAGCCCCAGCATTTT.

V usage is TRBV6-6 and J usage is TRBJ2-5; D tentatively reads TRBD1 or TRBD2 (6 bases each). The DNA end favors TRBJ2-7, so the J call may be wrong. Germline V lookup: CDR1 MNHNY, CDR2 SVGAGI (reference sequence). The CDR3 contains 16 residues. CDR3 loop: CASSLGHPPTSDEQYF. For the CDR3, the DNA is TGTGCCAGCAGTTTGGGACACCCTCCGACTAGTGACGAGCAGTACTTC.

V gene TRBV9 combines with J gene TRBJ2-1, with 9 bases identical to TRBD1. Germline V lookup: CDR1 SGDLS, CDR2 YYNGEE. V lost 0 bases, J lost 10 bases, and 5 bases stayed unmatched. The CDR3 has 14 amino acids. CDR3 in DNA: TGTGCCAGCAGCGTAGGGGGACAGGGATTCGAGCAGTTCTTC. This gives the protein CASSVGGQGFEQFF.

The CDR3 here is CANHRGDQETQYF. CDR3 nucleotide sequence: TGTGCCAACCACCGGGGAGACCAAGAGACCCAGTACTTC. The V gene is TRBV6-7, the J gene TRBJ2-5; D may be TRBD2 (5 bases). TRBV6-7 is treated as an ORF (open reading frame) with a function not yet certain. The CDR3 loop spans 13 amino acids. The ends were cut back, 10 bases at V and 0 bases at J, with 12 bases in the middle.

The V call is TRBV11-2, the J call TRBJ2-1; D is unclear. The V and J ends lost 5 bases and 9 bases respectively, with 14 bases between them. The CDR3 runs to 13 residues. From germline, CDR1 is SGHAT and CDR2 FQNNGV. CDR3 amino acids: CASSQPVWSEQFF. CDR3 DNA: TGTGCCAGCAGCCAGCCTGTTTGGAGTGAGCAGTTCTTC.

The chain joins TRBV27 to TRBJ2-1; TRBD2 is a possible D gene (6 bases). V was shortened by 9 bases and J by 10 bases, with 25 bases between the two germline ends. The CDR3 spans 15 residues. Germline V CDR1 and CDR2: MNHEY, SMNVEV (reference sequence). The CDR3 sequence: CARSTSGSPIWEQFF. For the CDR3, the DNA is TGTGCCAGATCAACGTCCGGGAGTCCAATATGGGAGCAGTTCTTC.

This chain joins TRBV10-3 and TRBJ2-1; D is possibly TRBD2 (6 bases). Germline V CDR1 and CDR2: ENHRY, SYGVKD. Trimming shortened V by 5 bases and J by 0 bases, and 8 bases separated the two germline ends. The CDR3 contains 14 residues. The CDR3 DNA reads TGTGCCATCAGTTCGGAGGGCTCCTACAATGAGCAGTTCTTC. This translates into CAISSEGSYNEQFF.

Remarks on this clone: Other DNA sequences of this sample code for an identical CDR3. The genes are TRBV6-5 and TRBJ1-1, with 7 bases that match TRBD1. The V segment lost 0 bases and the J segment 5 bases; nucleotides outside the gene matches: 3. There are 14 residues in the CDR3. Germline-derived CDR1 and CDR2 are MNHEY and SVGAGI. The CDR3: CASSYSEGATEAFF. Here the CDR3 DNA reads TGTGCCAGCAGTTACTCGGAGGGGGCGACTGAAGCTTTCTTT.

The CDR3 here is CASSQGTGEQYF. CDR3 nucleotides: TGCGCCAGCAGCCAGGGGACGGGCGAGCAGTACTTC. This sequence joins TRBV4-1 and TRBJ2-5; D might be TRBD1 or TRBD2, each matching 5 bases. TRBJ2-7 explains the end of the DNA better; the J call may be wrong. This CDR3 is built from 12 residues. The germline V gene has CDR1 MGHRA and CDR2 YSYEKL.

The chain combines TRBV13 with TRBJ2-2; D gene uncertain. The germline gives CDR1 PRHDT, CDR2 FYEKMQ (reference sequence). V was shortened by 8 bases and J by 1 base, with 11 bases between the two germline ends. The CDR3 runs 14 residues. Here the CDR3 DNA reads TGTGCCAGCCGTCCCCTAGGGAACACCGGGGAGCTGTTTTTT. Protein: CASRPLGNTGELFF.

The chain carries TRBV14 and TRBJ2-1; TRBD2 matches at 7 bases. The CDR3 contains 14 residues. Germline V lookup: CDR1 SGHDN, CDR2 FVKESK. V was clipped by 3 bases and J by 10 bases; unmatched bases: 9. The CDR3 nucleotides are TGTGCCAGCAGCCAGTATGGCGGGAGTAGCGAGCAGTTCTTC. Translation: CASSQYGGSSEQFF.

The chain joins TRBV6-1 to TRBJ2-7, with a tentative D call TRBD1 (5 bases). The germline CDR1 and CDR2 sequences are MNHNS and SASEGT. The CDR3 covers 14 residues. With 8 bases removed from V and 6 bases from J, the gap between germline ends came to 20 bases. This CDR3 reads CASRLLDTTSEQYF. The CDR3 DNA reads TGTGCCAGCCGCCTCTTGGACACCACCTCCGAGCAGTACTTC.

The chain links TRBV27 to TRBJ2-7; maybe TRBD2 (5 bases). CDR1 MNHEY and CDR2 SMNVEV come from the germline V gene (reference sequence). Trimming cost V 6 bases and J 6 bases, with 21 bases left between them. The CDR3 extends over 15 amino acids. The CDR3 bases are TGTGCCAGCAGCCTAGGAGGTATTCCGGCCGGCGAGCAGTACTTC. This encodes CASSLGGIPAGEQYF.

This chain links TRBV2 with TRBJ2-1, with 9 nucleotides matching TRBD2. The CDR3 is made up of 16 amino acids. With V trimmed by 3 bases and J by 8 bases, 11 bases remained unmatched. Germline CDR1 reads SNHLY; CDR2 reads FYNNEI. The CDR3: CASSEGRLAGLYEQFF. The CDR3 bases are TGTGCCAGCAGTGAGGGAAGGCTAGCGGGACTTTATGAGCAGTTCTTC.

The chain joins TRBV5-6 to TRBJ2-7; 12 bases map to TRBD1. The J segment lost 4 bases and the V segment lost 4 bases, leaving 9 bases of the junction unmatched. The CDR3 is 16 amino acids. CDR1 and CDR2 from the germline V gene are SGHDT and YYEEEE. The CDR3 region is CASSLEGTGGWYEQYF. DNA of the CDR3: TGTGCCAGCAGCCTGGAGGGGACAGGGGGCTGGTACGAGCAGTACTTC.

This clone was recorded once. The V and J genes are TRBV9 and TRBJ1-2; 9 bases map to TRBD1. This CDR3 spans 16 amino acids. Germline V CDR1 and CDR2: SGDLS, YYNGEE. Losses at the gene ends were 4 bases for V and 2 bases for J; bases not matched to a gene: 9. The DNA for the CDR3 is TGTGCCAGCAGCTCGAGGACAGGGGCCCAAAACTATGGCTACACCTTC. As protein: CASSSRTGAQNYGYTF.

This chain connects TRBV5-1 to TRBJ1-1; D remains unclear. Trimming removed 0 bases at V and 6 bases at J, with 18 bases between. CDR1 and CDR2 from the germline V gene are SGHRS and YFSETQ. The CDR3 loop spans 16 amino acids. This CDR3 is CASSLGAIKGDPEAFF. CDR3 bases: TGCGCCAGCAGCTTGGGCGCCATAAAGGGAGATCCTGAAGCTTTCTTT. The whole variable domain, remainder taken from reference TRBV5-1 and TRBJ1-1, is KAGVTQTPRYLIKTRGQQVTLSCSPISGHRSVSWYQQTPGQGLQFLFEYFSETQRNKGNFPGRFSGRQFSNSRSEMNVSTLELGDSALYLCASSLGAIKGDPEAFFGQGTRLTVV.

The chain couples TRBV7-6 to TRBJ1-1; 7 nucleotides agree with TRBD1. CDR1 is SGHVS, CDR2 FNYEAQ, per germline. The CDR3 totals 14 residues. V lost 1 base to trimming and J lost 4 bases; unmatched junction nucleotides: 3. As DNA, the CDR3 is TGTGCCAGCAGCTTAGGACAGGGCCGCACTGAAGCTTTCTTT. The encoded protein is CASSLGQGRTEAFF.

The CDR3 loop is CASIEDGYEQYF. CDR3 bases: TGTGCCAGCATCGAAGATGGCTACGAGCAGTACTTC. The rearrangement joins TRBV6-1 to TRBJ2-7, with D uncertain. V was pared by 7 bases and J by 3 bases, with 10 bases between. Germline CDR1 is MNHNS and CDR2 is SASEGT. The length of the CDR3 is 12 residues.

The chain has TRBV4-1 and TRBJ2-1; 7 positions match TRBD2. The CDR3 loop spans 16 amino acids. Germline CDR1 MGHRA, CDR2 YSYEKL. After removal of 0 bases from V and 4 bases from J, the junction contained 6 bases not matched to a gene. The CDR3 here is CASSQDRTSPYNEQFF. The CDR3 DNA sequence: TGCGCCAGCAGCCAAGATCGGACTAGTCCTTACAATGAGCAGTTCTTC.

This chain links TRBV6-5 with TRBJ2-7, with 7 bases aligning to TRBD1. This CDR3 contains 14 residues. Trimming at V came to 5 bases and at J to 3 bases, leaving 7 bases not matched to a gene. Germline lookup yields CDR1 MNHEY and CDR2 SVGAGI. The CDR3 spells CASSLRDRIYEQYF. DNA of the CDR3: TGTGCCAGCAGTCTCCGGGACAGAATCTACGAGCAGTACTTC.

The chain is built from TRBV29-1 and TRBJ2-1, with 11 bases matching TRBD2. The V gene's germline CDR1 is SQVTM and CDR2 ANQGSEA. This CDR3 is built from 17 residues. The junction had 7 bases not matched to a gene; V was cut back by 2 bases and J by 1 base. CDR3 loop: CSVETSGRWVSYNEQFF. The CDR3 region has the DNA TGCAGCGTTGAAACTAGCGGGAGATGGGTATCCTACAATGAGCAGTTCTTC.